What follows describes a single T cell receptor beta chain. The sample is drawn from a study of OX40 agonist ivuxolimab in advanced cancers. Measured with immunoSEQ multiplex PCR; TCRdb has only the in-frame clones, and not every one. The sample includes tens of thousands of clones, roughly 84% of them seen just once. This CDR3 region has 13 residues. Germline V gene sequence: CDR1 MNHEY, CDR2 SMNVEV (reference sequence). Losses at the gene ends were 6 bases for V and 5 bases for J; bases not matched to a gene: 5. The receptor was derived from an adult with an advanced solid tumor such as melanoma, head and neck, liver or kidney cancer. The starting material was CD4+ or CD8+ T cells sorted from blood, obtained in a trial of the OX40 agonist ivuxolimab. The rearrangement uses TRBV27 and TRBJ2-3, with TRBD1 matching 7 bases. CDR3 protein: CASRYRGVDTQYF. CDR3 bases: TGTGCCAGCAGATACAGGGGCGTAGATACGCAGTATTTT.